This section outlines one T cell receptor beta chain sequence together with its context. Its antigen is currently unknown. Researchers reported that CD8 memory united CD45RO+ cells with CCR7-negative CD45RA+ TemRA cells. Sequencing was performed with immunoSEQ multiplex PCR; in TCRdb, only in-frame clones are kept and a portion is missing. The sample lists approximately 97,000 clones, less than 80% occurring once. V gave up 5 bases and J gave up 2 bases; unmatched junction bases: 8. The CDR3 consists of 17 residues. CDR1 is MNHEY, CDR2 SMNVEV, per germline (reference sequence). This record belongs to a study of shared clonotypes between healthy human individuals. Broader study findings: Read depth was anticipated to influence clonotype sharing among donors. Clonotypes not shared had lower generation probabilities than those common to all four donors. The study found roughly 5% of naive CD4 clonotypes shared across a handful of donors.

The V call is TRBV27, the J call TRBJ2-3; 12 bases fit TRBD2. Sequenced input: memory CD8+ T cells sorted from blood. This sample's subset: CD45RO+ cells pooled with CCR7-negative TemRA cells. The sequence came from a man aged 25 to 40 in good health. This CDR3 reads CASSPYPSGRDTDTQYF. CDR3 in DNA: TGTGCCAGCAGTCCGTACCCTAGCGGGAGGGACACAGATACGCAGTATTTT.